Here is one T cell receptor (beta chain) with its context. These data belong to a study of blood T cell repertoires in COVID-19. Study information: T cells, B-cell-depleted T cells, or PBMCs provided the cDNA or gDNA that served as material.

In the authors' workflow: How many nucleated cells were present was estimated from reference gene primer amplification. TCRdb's table, derived via immunoSEQ multiplex PCR, lists solely in-frame clones and lacks some. The D gene and trimming were derived from the DNA, and the V and J assignments and clone size from that table. The table lists 55,000 to 80,000 clones, around 83% of them singletons. This CDR3 spans 15 amino acids. Germline CDR1 and CDR2: SGDLS and YYNGEE. The junction had 6 bases not matched to a gene; V was cut back by 3 bases and J by 3 bases. The chain employs TRBV9 and TRBJ1-1; 9 bases fit TRBD1. This receptor was taken from a man in his forties or fifties with active COVID-19. What was sequenced was peripheral blood. The chain's CDR3 is CASSGTGDWDTEAFF. The CDR3 region has the DNA TGTGCCAGCAGCGGGACAGGGGATTGGGACACTGAAGCTTTCTTT.